One sample yielded the 32 T cell receptor beta chains listed below, sequenced in a study of circulating CD8 cells and anti-PD-1 response in melanoma. Live CD3+CD8+TCRalphabeta+ cells were sorted into four subsets by PD-1 and/or TIGIT. Each library started from around 14 ng of total RNA using the QIAseq Immune Repertoire TCR panel. In TCRdb, the reads were re-called with MiXCR into one record per CDR3 protein. The sample contains approximately 1,100 distinct CDR3 sequences, roughly 6.4% of which appear only once. The sequencing here drew on CD8+ T cells from PBMCs, taken at baseline or after one month of anti-PD-1 therapy (not recorded which). The receptors derive from a human donor with melanoma.

Relative to its sample, this clonotype is medium-sized. This chain connects TRBV28 to TRBJ2-4; TRBD2 matches 7 bases. The CDR3 sequence is 14 residues long. V shed 2 bases and J 7 bases; nucleotides not matched to a gene: 5. Per the germline V gene, CDR1 is MDHEN and CDR2 is SYDVKM. The DNA for the CDR3 is TGTGCCAGCAGTTTAAACCGGGGAGGGAACATTCAGTACTTC. Translating gives CASSLNRGGNIQYF.

By frequency in the sample, this clonotype is large. J is TRBJ2-2 and V is TRBV9; D is uncertain. The CDR3 sequence is 16 residues long. From germline, CDR1 is SGDLS and CDR2 YYNGEE. The V end lost 0 bases, the J end lost 2 bases, and 11 bases lay between the germline ends. CDR3 nucleotides: TGTGCCAGCAGCGTAGATACGAGGCCCAACACCGGGGAGCTGTTTTTT. Protein: CASSVDTRPNTGELFF.

This clonotype is termed large (0.1 to 1%). The V call is TRBV6-1, the J call TRBJ2-7; 8 positions agree with TRBD1. V dropped 2 bases and J dropped 0; count of bases not matched to a gene: 9. CDR1 and CDR2 (germline): MNHNS, SASEGT. The CDR3 consists of 17 residues. The CDR3 DNA reads as TGTGCCAGCAGTGAATCCCCTTACAGGGGGGTCTCCTACGAGCAGTACTTC. Its protein is CASSESPYRGVSYEQYF.

By sample fraction, this clonotype is medium-sized (0.01 to 0.1%). CDR3 sequence (DNA): TGTGCCAGCAGTTTATCGTTTTTTGAGGGACTCTACGAGCAGTACTTC. Its translation is CASSLSFFEGLYEQYF. The V and J genes are TRBV27 and TRBJ2-7; D is perhaps TRBD2 (6 bases). Trimming stripped 0 bases from V and 3 bases from J, with 15 bases between. The germline V gene encodes CDR1 MNHEY and CDR2 SMNVEV (reference sequence). This CDR3 spans 16 amino acids.

In its sample, this clonotype ranks as large. The rearrangement joins TRBV2 to TRBJ2-1, with 8 bases that match TRBD1. After removal of 9 bases from V and 4 bases from J, the junction contained 14 bases not matched to a gene. Germline CDR1 reads SNHLY; CDR2 reads FYNNEI. The CDR3 length is 16 residues. For the CDR3, the DNA is TGTGCCAGTCCCCTCCGGGACAGGTTTGGGTACAATGAGCAGTTCTTC. Its translation is CASPLRDRFGYNEQFF.

This clonotype is labeled medium-sized. One junction end does not reproduce the germline sequence, and a read error may be involved. This chain links TRBV29-1 with TRBJ2-3; D is undetermined. The germline V gene encodes CDR1 SQVTM and CDR2 ANQGSEA. This CDR3 has 11 amino acids. Written as DNA, the CDR3 is TGCAGCGTTGAAGTCCCACCCGGACGAATGTTT. Protein product: CSVEVPPGRMF.

This clonotype is labeled as medium-sized (0.01 to 0.1%). This sequence joins TRBV27 and TRBJ2-7; possible D gene TRBD1, 5 bases. From germline, CDR1 is MNHEY and CDR2 SMNVEV (reference sequence). There are 13 residues in the CDR3. Between the trimmed V and J ends, which lost 3 bases and 1 base, there was a span of 7 bases. CDR3: CASSFAGSYEQYF. CDR3 sequence (DNA): TGTGCCAGCAGTTTTGCAGGGTCCTACGAGCAGTACTTC.

By sample share, this clonotype is medium-sized (0.01 to 0.1%). The chain carries TRBV28 and TRBJ1-2; D not certain. V was shortened by 4 bases and J by 4 bases, with 16 bases between the two germline ends. The CDR3 runs to 15 residues. Germline V gene data show CDR1 as MDHEN and CDR2 as SYDVKM. The CDR3 region has the DNA TGTGCCAGCAGTTCTGACGGACTAGCTATCTATGGCTACACCTTC. The encoded protein is CASSSDGLAIYGYTF.

This clonotype is categorized as large (0.1 to 1%). The rearrangement joins TRBV2 to TRBJ2-3; D is perhaps TRBD1 (5 bases). Germline CDR1 and CDR2: SNHLY and FYNNEI. This CDR3 has 15 amino acids. V dropped 5 bases and J dropped 2 bases, with 14 bases sitting between them. CDR3 loop: CASSQTAGYTDTQYF. CDR3 DNA: TGTGCCAGCAGTCAGACAGCTGGGTACACAGATACGCAGTATTTT.

The J gene is TRBJ1-4, the V gene TRBV30; D is ambiguous. V was trimmed by 3 bases and J by 6 bases, leaving 20 bases between them. The V gene's germline CDR1 is GTSNPN and CDR2 SVGIG (reference sequence). The CDR3 spans 16 residues. This CDR3 is CAWRQEGAPRYEKLFF. The CDR3 bases are TGTGCCTGGAGGCAAGAGGGCGCTCCGCGCTATGAAAAACTGTTTTTT.

This clonotype counts as medium-sized. This chain joins TRBV19 and TRBJ2-1, with 9 bases that match TRBD1. From germline, CDR1 is LNHDA and CDR2 SQIVND (reference sequence). V shed 6 bases, J shed 9 bases, and the junction held 12 bases outside the gene matches. The CDR3 is made up of 15 amino acids. CDR3: CASSRGQGYGGEQFF. Here the CDR3 DNA reads TGTGCCAGTAGCCGTGGACAGGGGTACGGTGGTGAGCAGTTCTTC. The whole variable domain, remainder taken from reference TRBV19 and TRBJ2-1, is DGGITQSPKYLFRKEGQNVTLSCEQNLNHDAMYWYRQDPGQGLRLIYYSQIVNDFQKGDIAEGYSVSREKKESFPLTVTSAQKNPTAFYLCASSRGQGYGGEQFFGPGTRLTVL.

As for this clonotype: A read error may explain this, as a much larger clone is one base away. V usage is TRBV19 and J usage is TRBJ2-1; 7 bases fit TRBD1. Germline CDR1 and CDR2: LNHDA and SQIVND (reference sequence). The length of the CDR3 is 15 residues. The junction had 12 bases not matched to a gene; V was cut back by 11 bases and J by 2 bases. The CDR3 DNA follows: TGTGCCGGTACCCAGACAGGGACCACCTACAATGAGCAGTTCTTC. Residues: CAGTQTGTTYNEQFF.

By share, this clonotype ranks as large. The chain couples TRBV27 to TRBJ2-7, with TRBD1 matching over 9 bases. V lost 3 bases to trimming and J lost 1 base; unmatched junction nucleotides: 4. The germline CDR1 and CDR2 sequences are MNHEY and SMNVEV (reference sequence). This CDR3 region has 15 residues. The CDR3: CASSLTGTGSYEQYF. CDR3 in DNA: TGTGCCAGCAGTTTGACCGGGACAGGGTCCTACGAGCAGTACTTC.

This clonotype is termed medium-sized (0.01 to 0.1%). This chain links TRBV28 with TRBJ1-5, with D uncertain. Trimming took off 7 bases at V and 10 bases at J, with 11 bases between the two ends. In germline, CDR1 is MDHEN, CDR2 SYDVKM. There are 11 residues in the CDR3. CDR3 nucleotides: TGTGCCAGCACTGTTGGAGGTCCCCAGCATTTT. Protein sequence: CASTVGGPQHF.

This clonotype is judged medium-sized. The rearrangement links TRBV27 to TRBJ2-7; either TRBD1 or TRBD2 may supply D (5 bases each). Trimming removed 8 bases from V and 0 bases from J, with 14 bases in between. Germline loops: CDR1 MNHEY, CDR2 SMNVEV (reference sequence). The CDR3 contains 14 residues. The CDR3 loop is CASGQGRLSYEQYF. CDR3 sequence (DNA): TGTGCCAGCGGTCAGGGACGTCTCTCCTACGAGCAGTACTTC.

Within the sample, this clonotype is medium-sized. V usage is TRBV5-5 and J usage is TRBJ1-4; D call uncertain. Trimming stripped 3 bases from V and 4 bases from J, with 16 bases between. The CDR3 covers 16 residues. Germline V CDR1 and CDR2: SGHKS, YYEKEE (reference sequence). The CDR3 protein is CASSSKLDGLNEKLFF. CDR3 DNA: TGTGCCAGCAGCTCCAAATTAGACGGACTTAATGAAAAACTGTTTTTT. The variable domain in full, completed from reference TRBV5-5 and TRBJ1-4, reads DAGVTQSPTHLIKTRGQQVTLRCSPISGHKSVSWYQQVLGQGPQFIFQYYEKEERGRGNFPDRFSARQFPNYSSELNVNALLLGDSALYLCASSSKLDGLNEKLFFGSGTQLSVL.

This clonotype is labeled as medium-sized (0.01 to 0.1%). This chain's CDR3 is CASSWTGTNEKLFF. DNA of the CDR3: TGCGCCAGCAGCTGGACAGGGACTAATGAAAAACTGTTTTTT. The chain couples TRBV5-1 to TRBJ1-4, with 8 bases that match TRBD1. From germline, CDR1 is SGHRS and CDR2 YFSETQ. V lost 3 bases to trimming and J lost 2 bases; unmatched junction nucleotides: 0. The CDR3 totals 14 residues.

In its sample, this clonotype is medium-sized (0.01 to 0.1%). The chain links TRBV19 to TRBJ2-5, with 7 bases fitting TRBD2. V was pared by 3 bases and J by 5 bases, with 3 bases of the junction left unmatched. The CDR3 has 13 residues. From germline, CDR1 is LNHDA and CDR2 SQIVND (reference sequence). CDR3 loop: CASSMRGGETQYF. CDR3 coding DNA: TGTGCCAGTAGTATGCGGGGAGGGGAGACCCAGTACTTC.

This clonotype is categorized as large. J is TRBJ1-5 and V is TRBV7-8, with 9 nucleotides matching TRBD1. Germline V gives CDR1 SGHVS, CDR2 FQNEAQ. Trimming took 5 bases from V and 4 from J; bases not matched to a gene: 3. There are 14 residues in the CDR3. The CDR3 sequence is CASSPGTGNQPQHF. The CDR3 nucleotides read TGTGCCAGCAGCCCGGGGACAGGGAATCAGCCCCAGCATTTT.

By frequency in the sample, this clonotype is medium-sized. The gene calls are TRBV18 and TRBJ2-7, with TRBD2 identical over 7 bases. Trimming removed 0 bases from V and 6 bases from J; junction bases left unmatched: 2. Looked up from germline, CDR1 is KGHSH and CDR2 is LQKENI. CDR3 size: 13 residues. The CDR3 sequence is CASSPPGRGEQYF. Here the CDR3 DNA reads TGTGCCAGCTCACCACCGGGGAGGGGCGAGCAGTACTTC.

This clonotype qualifies as medium-sized. This chain links TRBV5-4 with TRBJ2-5; D is perhaps TRBD2 (7 bases). The CDR3 runs 16 residues. CDR1 and CDR2 from the germline V gene are SGHNT and YYREEE (reference sequence). Trimming took 5 bases from V and 5 from J, leaving 22 bases between them. The CDR3 sequence is CASSFPMGGGRETQYF. The CDR3 DNA sequence: TGTGCCAGCAGTTTCCCCATGGGGGGGGGCCGGGAGACCCAGTACTTC.

This clonotype qualifies as large. The rearrangement links TRBV6-1 to TRBJ2-3; D is uncertain. Germline CDR1 MNHNS, CDR2 SASEGT. V was cut by 8 bases and J by 0 bases, with 6 bases left in between. The CDR3 covers 12 residues. CDR3 nucleotides: TGTGCCAGCGGAACTAGCACAGATACGCAGTATTTT. Amino acid sequence: CASGTSTDTQYF.

This chain joins TRBV19 and TRBJ2-7; D unresolved. Trimming pared 2 bases from V and 1 base from J, leaving 9 bases between. The germline CDR1 and CDR2 sequences are LNHDA and SQIVND (reference sequence). There are 14 residues in the CDR3. CDR3 sequence: CASSITRSSYEQYF. The CDR3 bases are TGTGCCAGTAGTATAACCCGCAGTTCCTACGAGCAGTACTTC. Variable domain in full (rest from reference TRBV19 and TRBJ2-7): DGGITQSPKYLFRKEGQNVTLSCEQNLNHDAMYWYRQDPGQGLRLIYYSQIVNDFQKGDIAEGYSVSREKKESFPLTVTSAQKNPTAFYLCASSITRSSYEQYFGPGTRLTVT.

This clonotype is judged medium-sized. The chain joins TRBV19 to TRBJ1-4, with a tentative D call TRBD1 (5 bases). The CDR3 is 15 amino acids. CDR1 is LNHDA and CDR2 is SQIVND in the germline V gene (reference sequence). The V end was cut by 5 bases, the J end by 6 bases, with 16 bases between. CDR3 bases: TGTGCCAGTAGTGCAACTGGGGACTCGGATGAAAAACTGTTTTTT. Amino acids: CASSATGDSDEKLFF.

This clonotype qualifies as large. The V gene is TRBV24-1, the J gene TRBJ2-5; D remains unclear. Germline CDR1 KGHDR, CDR2 SFDVKD. The CDR3 loop spans 13 amino acids. V shed 0 bases and J shed 3 bases, with 4 bases lying between them. CDR3 sequence (DNA): TGTGCCACCAGTGATTTGGGGGAAGAGACCCAGTACTTC. Encoded protein: CATSDLGEETQYF.

This clonotype is large. The V and J genes are TRBV7-3 and TRBJ2-1; possibly TRBD2 for D (6 bases). Germline CDR1 is SGHTA and CDR2 is FQGTGA. The CDR3 sequence is 15 residues long. Trimming removed 0 bases at V and 8 bases at J, with 14 bases between. CDR3 region: CASSLTLASYDEQFF. The CDR3 nucleotides read TGTGCCAGCAGCTTAACCCTAGCGTCATACGATGAGCAGTTCTTC.

In its sample, this clonotype is medium-sized (0.01 to 0.1%). This rearrangement joins TRBV30 to TRBJ1-1; 8 positions agree with TRBD1. The CDR3 is 14 residues long. J gave up 4 bases and V 5 bases, and 9 bases lay outside the gene matches. The germline gives CDR1 GTSNPN, CDR2 SVGIG (reference sequence). CDR3 residues: CAWPGQGPSTEAFF. Here the CDR3 DNA reads TGTGCCTGGCCAGGACAGGGACCAAGCACTGAAGCTTTCTTT.

By sample share, this clonotype is large. The chain is built from TRBV7-2 and TRBJ2-3; 7 bases are a match to TRBD2. Germline CDR1 reads SGHTA; CDR2 reads FQGNSA. The CDR3 covers 16 residues. V dropped 4 bases and J dropped 0; count of bases not matched to a gene: 7. The CDR3 loop reads CASSSHLADSTDTQYF. The CDR3 DNA follows: TGTGCCAGCAGCTCCCACCTAGCGGACAGCACAGATACGCAGTATTTT.

This clonotype is medium-sized within its sample. The CDR3 nucleotides read TGTGCCAGCAGTTTATCGCGATATCAGAACACTGAAGCTTTCTTT. Its translation is CASSLSRYQNTEAFF. The chain carries TRBV27 and TRBJ1-1; D unclear. CDR3 length: 15 amino acids. V was trimmed by 0 bases and J by 1 base, leaving 9 bases between them. Germline lookup yields CDR1 MNHEY and CDR2 SMNVEV (reference sequence).

This clonotype is termed medium-sized. The V gene is TRBV12-3 or TRBV12-4, the J gene TRBJ2-7; 7 positions match TRBD2. The CDR3 is 11 amino acids. The V gene end was trimmed by 5 bases and the J gene end by 6 bases; junction bases not matched to a gene: 1. The CDR3, as DNA: TGTGCCAGCAGTCCGGGGGGCGAGCAGTACTTC. Protein sequence: CASSPGGEQYF.

In its sample, this clonotype is medium-sized (0.01 to 0.1%). The chain employs TRBV7-2 and TRBJ2-7; 10 nucleotides align to TRBD1. CDR1 and CDR2 from the germline V gene are SGHTA and FQGNSA. CDR3 size: 15 residues. Germline trimming cut 4 bases from V and 2 bases from J; bases unmatched to any gene: 5. DNA for the CDR3: TGTGCCAGCAGCTGGGGGACAGGGGTCACCTACGAGCAGTACTTC. Residues: CASSWGTGVTYEQYF.

V gene TRBV29-1 combines with J gene TRBJ2-7; 9 bases are shared with TRBD1. This CDR3 is 13 amino acids long. Germline V gene sequence: CDR1 SQVTM, CDR2 ANQGSEA. The ends lost 5 bases at V and 2 bases at J; junction bases unmatched: 4. The CDR3 loop reads CSVRTGATYEQYF. The CDR3 nucleotides are TGCAGCGTTCGGACAGGGGCCACCTACGAGCAGTACTTC.